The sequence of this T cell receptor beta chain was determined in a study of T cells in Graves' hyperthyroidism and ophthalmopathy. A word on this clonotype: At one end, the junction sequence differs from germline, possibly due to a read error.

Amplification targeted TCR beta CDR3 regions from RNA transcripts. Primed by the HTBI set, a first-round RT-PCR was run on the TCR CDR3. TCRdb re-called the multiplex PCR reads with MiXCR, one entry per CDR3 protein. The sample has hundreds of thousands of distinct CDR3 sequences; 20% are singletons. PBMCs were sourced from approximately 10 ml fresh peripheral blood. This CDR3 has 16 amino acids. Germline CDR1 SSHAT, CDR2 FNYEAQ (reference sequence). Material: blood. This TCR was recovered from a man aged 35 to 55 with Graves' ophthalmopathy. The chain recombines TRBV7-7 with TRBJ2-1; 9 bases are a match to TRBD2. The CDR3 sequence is CASSLATSGSYNEQFF. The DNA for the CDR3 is TGTGCTAGCAGCTTAGCTACTAGCGGGTCCTACAATGAGCAGTTCTTC. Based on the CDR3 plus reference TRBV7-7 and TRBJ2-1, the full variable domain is GAGVSQSPRYKVTKRGQDVTLRCDPISSHATLYWYQQALGQGPEFLTYFNYEAQPDKSGLPSDRFSAERPEGSISTLTIQRTEQRDSAMYRCASSLATSGSYNEQFFGPGTRLTVL.